These T cell receptor beta chains were read from a single sample in a study of blood T cell repertoires in COVID-19. Method: immunoSEQ multiplex PCR; TCRdb's copy keeps in-frame clones and lacks some. This table holds 400,000 to 500,000 clones, nearly 90% found once. Sequencing was carried out using PBMCs or T cells enriched from blood (not recorded which). The origin of the receptors is a woman aged 18-29 years who had been exposed to COVID-19. Both conserved end residues are part of each CDR3. The D gene is left open where the match is weak. Size values are once, few and many counts, or a class for expanded clones, and some rows have none.

CDR3 DNA	CDR3 protein	J gene	D gene	clone size	V gene
TGTGCCTGGGATCCGGGAAAACTGCTGTCTGGAAACACCATATATTTT	CAWDPGKLLSGNTIYF	TRBJ1-3	NA	NA	TRBV30
TGCGCCAGCAGCCAAGATGGGCTTTCTAGCCGCTACGAGCAGTACTTC	CASSQDGLSSRYEQYF	TRBJ2-7	NA	NA	TRBV4-1
TGTGCCAGCAGCTTTGACAGGGCGGCCTACACCTTC	CASSFDRAAYTF	TRBJ1-2	TRBD1	NA	TRBV14
TGTGCCATCAGCCCGACAGGGAACTACGAGCAGTACTTC	CAISPTGNYEQYF	TRBJ2-7	TRBD1	NA	TRBV10-3
TGTGCCAGCAGCTTGGCGGGACAGGGGGCGGCAGATACGCAGTATTTT	CASSLAGQGAADTQYF	TRBJ2-3	TRBD1	NA	TRBV5-8
TGTGCCAGCAGCTTTAGTATGGGAGCGGGGATCACAGATACGCAGTATTTT	CASSFSMGAGITDTQYF	TRBJ2-3	TRBD2	few	TRBV11-2
TGTGCCAGCAGCAGGACAGTCTCCTACGAGCAGTACTTC	CASSRTVSYEQYF	TRBJ2-7	NA	NA	TRBV2
TGTGCCAGCAGTGAATTCGGAGGGTTGATCGGGGAGCTGTTTTTT	CASSEFGGLIGELFF	TRBJ2-2	NA	NA	TRBV25-1
TGTGCCAGCAGCCAAGATGTCGCACAGGGCCTCTATGGCTACACCTTC	CASSQDVAQGLYGYTF	TRBJ1-2	NA	NA	TRBV4-2
TGTGCCAGCAGTTTATGGATACTCTCCTCTGGAAACACCATATATTTT	CASSLWILSSGNTIYF	TRBJ1-3	NA	NA	TRBV28
TGCGCCAGCAGTGAGGGTACGGGAGGGCCTGGAGATACGCAGTATTTT	CASSEGTGGPGDTQYF	TRBJ2-3	TRBD2	NA	TRBV10-1
TGTGCCAGTAGCACAGGGGCGGGCAATCAGCCCCAGCATTTT	CASSTGAGNQPQHF	TRBJ1-5	TRBD1	NA	TRBV19
TGTGCCAGCAGCTCGGGACAGGGTAGGGAGCTGTTTTTT	CASSSGQGRELFF	TRBJ2-2	TRBD1	NA	TRBV13
TGTGCCAGCAGCCAACATCTAGCGGGGGGTACCCGAGAGACCCAGTACTTC	CASSQHLAGGTRETQYF	TRBJ2-5	TRBD2	NA	TRBV4-2
TGTGCCAGCAGTTTATATTTGAGGCAAAGCTCCTATAATTCACCCCTCCACTTT	CASSLYLRQSSYNSPLHF	TRBJ1-6	NA	NA	TRBV28
TGTGCCAGCAGACCGGCGGGGGGAGAAAACACCATATATTTT	CASRPAGGENTIYF	TRBJ1-3	NA	NA	TRBV28
TGTGCCAGTAGTATTTCGGGTCAGGGGTACAATCAGCCCCAGCATTTT	CASSISGQGYNQPQHF	TRBJ1-5	NA	NA	TRBV19
TGTGCCAGCAGCTTGCAATTTGGACTAGTTGGTGAGCAGTTCTTC	CASSLQFGLVGEQFF	TRBJ2-1	TRBD2	NA	TRBV5-6
TGCGCCAGCAGGAGGCGGGAGGACGGGGAGCTGTTTTTT	CASRRREDGELFF	TRBJ2-2	TRBD2	NA	TRBV5-1
TGCGCCAGCAGCCAGAACAGGGGGTTGAACACTGAAGCTTTCTTT	CASSQNRGLNTEAFF	TRBJ1-1	TRBD1	NA	TRBV4-1
TGTGCCAGCAGCCAAGATAAAGCCAGGGTTGTCCTGTTTTCACCCCTCCACTTT	CASSQDKARVVLFSPLHF	TRBJ1-6	NA	NA	TRBV3-1/TRBV3-2
TGTGCCAGCAGTGTGGGACTAGCGGGAGGATACGATACGCAGTATTTT	CASSVGLAGGYDTQYF	TRBJ2-3	TRBD2	NA	TRBV6-1
TGTGCCAGCAGCTATCGACAGGGTATCAATGAGCAGTTCTTC	CASSYRQGINEQFF	TRBJ2-1	TRBD1	NA	TRBV6-4
TGTGCCAGTAGTATCTACGGTAGCAATCAGCCCCAGCATTTT	CASSIYGSNQPQHF	TRBJ1-5	NA	NA	TRBV19
TGTGCCAGCAGTCAGAGCACAGATACGCAGTATTTT	CASSQSTDTQYF	TRBJ2-3	NA	once	TRBV27
TGTGCCAGCTCACCAATACCAGCGGGGTTTACAGATACGCAGTATTTT	CASSPIPAGFTDTQYF	TRBJ2-3	TRBD2	NA	TRBV18
TGTGCCAGCAGCCCCAGGGGGCCGTACACCGGGGAGCTGTTTTTT	CASSPRGPYTGELFF	TRBJ2-2	TRBD1	NA	TRBV5-6
TGTGCCACCAGCCCTAGTGGAGGGACAGGGACGTATAGCAATCAGCCCCAGCATTTT	CATSPSGGTGTYSNQPQHF	TRBJ1-5	TRBD1	NA	TRBV24-1
TGTGCCAGCAGTTCTATAGTACTAGCCCATGACACAGATACGCAGTATTTT	CASSSIVLAHDTDTQYF	TRBJ2-3	NA	NA	TRBV28
TGTGCCAGCAGCCAAGGGAGATACCGCACAGATACGCAGTATTTT	CASSQGRYRTDTQYF	TRBJ2-3	NA	NA	TRBV3-1/TRBV3-2
TGTGCCACTAAAGTTCGGGGTGAGCAGTACTTC	CATKVRGEQYF	TRBJ2-7	NA	NA	TRBV19
TGCGCCAGCAGTGAGTCTGTCGCGGGAGCCCACAATGAGCAGTTCTTC	CASSESVAGAHNEQFF	TRBJ2-1	TRBD2	NA	TRBV10-1